This T cell receptor beta chain was identified in a study of blood T cells in healthy people across ages. Study-level points and caveats: Expanded clonotype shifts may have been confounded, as the donors had an unknown CMV status.

Isolation of PBMCs gave at least 7 million cells per sample. Using a J-beta primer mix together with a sample-barcoded 5' primer, a second PCR was run for roughly 6 to 12 cycles. Each cDNA molecule received a tag from a template-switch adaptor that had 12 random nucleotides. In TCRdb, the 5' RACE reads were re-called with MiXCR into one record per CDR3 protein. The sample includes some 880,000 distinct CDR3 sequences, about 34% of them seen just once. As to this clonotype: The antigen is unknown. The germline gene is not matched at one end of the junction; a read error may be the cause.

The CDR3 is made up of 17 amino acids. Looked up from germline, CDR1 is MNHNY and CDR2 is SVGAGI (reference sequence). This chain joins TRBV6-6 and TRBJ2-5; TRBD2 is a possible D gene (5 bases). Sequenced sample: blood. This TCR was recovered from a man between 18 and 35 years old in good health. The CDR3 nucleotides read TGTGCCAGCAGTTACTCTTCGTCTGCTAGCATTAAAGAGGCCCAGTACTTC. It yields the protein CASSYSSSASIKEAQYF.